Here is one T cell receptor (beta chain) with its context. Germline V gene data show CDR1 as MGHRA and CDR2 as YSYEKL. This CDR3 contains 18 residues. V lost 4 bases, J lost 2 bases, and 8 bases stayed unmatched. This specimen comes from a study of T-cell reconstitution after alpha-beta-depleted transplantation in children. A library of TCRbeta sequences, prepared with unique molecular identifiers, was generated. Each CDR3 protein is one row after TCRdb ran MiXCR on the PCR reads. Among roughly 500,000 distinct CDR3 sequences listed, 18% were seen once. The sequences come from PBMCs from the stem cell graft donor, collected from the stem cell graft. The TCR sequence derives from a human donor who donated a stem cell graft to a child with acute lymphoblastic leukemia. This rearrangement joins TRBV4-1 to TRBJ2-7; 16 bases are shared with TRBD2. CDR3: CASSRWGTSGRGPYEQYF. CDR3 sequence (DNA): TGCGCCAGCAGCCGATGGGGGACTAGCGGGAGGGGGCCCTACGAGCAGTACTTC.